The sequence of this TCR beta chain was determined in a study of blood T cell repertoires in COVID-19. V lost 4 bases to trimming and J lost 6 bases; unmatched junction nucleotides: 2. The germline V gene encodes CDR1 SGHRS and CDR2 YFSETQ. The CDR3 spans 12 residues. The table came from immunoSEQ multiplex PCR; TCRdb's copy has only in-frame clones and leaves some out. The data show 220,000 or so clones, 80% to 95% seen once. The chain uses TRBV5-1 and TRBJ1-2; TRBD1 matches at 8 bases. The sequence was collected from a man aged 55 to 70 with COVID-19, enrolled during active disease. The sequenced sample was peripheral blood. In DNA form, the CDR3 reads TGCGCCAGCAGCCAGGACAGGGATGGCTACACCTTC. Residues: CASSQDRDGYTF.